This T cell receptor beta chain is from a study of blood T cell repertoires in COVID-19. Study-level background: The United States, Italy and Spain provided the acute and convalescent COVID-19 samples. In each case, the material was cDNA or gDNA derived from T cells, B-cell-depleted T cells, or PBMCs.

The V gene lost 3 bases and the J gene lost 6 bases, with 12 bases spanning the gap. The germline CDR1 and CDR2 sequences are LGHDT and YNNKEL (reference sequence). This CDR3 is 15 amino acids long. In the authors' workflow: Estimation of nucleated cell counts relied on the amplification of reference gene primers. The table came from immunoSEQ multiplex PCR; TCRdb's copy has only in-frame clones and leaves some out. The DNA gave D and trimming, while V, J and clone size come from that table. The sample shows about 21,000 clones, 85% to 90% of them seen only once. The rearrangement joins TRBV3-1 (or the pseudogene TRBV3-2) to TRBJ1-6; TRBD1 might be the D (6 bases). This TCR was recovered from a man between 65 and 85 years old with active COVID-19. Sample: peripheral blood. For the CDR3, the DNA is TGTGCCAGCAGCCAGTCGGACAGCCGTAATTCACCCCTCCACTTT. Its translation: CASSQSDSRNSPLHF.